The 16 T cell receptor beta chains given below trace back to one sample, sequenced in a study of control samples from healthy donors and cancer patients. Sequencing used immunoSEQ multiplex PCR; TCRdb keeps in-frame clones, though not all of them. The sample records around 50,000 clones, approximately 86% being singletons. The sample comprised PBMCs. Source of these receptors: a woman aged 45-65 years with lung cancer.

The CDR3 DNA sequence: TGCGCCAGCAGTGGGGGAGTTTACGAGCAGTACTTC. Its translation: CASSGGVYEQYF. The rearrangement joins TRBV10-2 to TRBJ2-7; D is perhaps TRBD2 (5 bases). The CDR3 runs 12 residues. The germline gives CDR1 WSHSY, CDR2 SAAADI. V shed 4 bases and J shed 4 bases, with 8 bases lying between them.

This clone is medium-sized (0.01 to 0.1%) within its sample. The chain has TRBV7-2 and TRBJ1-1, with unresolved D. The CDR3 is made up of 13 amino acids. Germline values: CDR1 SGHTA, CDR2 FQGNSA. The V and J ends lost 8 bases and 0 bases respectively, with 10 bases between them. CDR3: CASQVYMNTEAFF. The DNA of the CDR3 is TGTGCCAGCCAGGTCTACATGAACACTGAAGCTTTCTTT.

This rearrangement joins TRBV6-5 to TRBJ2-2; 7 bases line up with TRBD1. The CDR3 spans 14 residues. Germline CDR1 and CDR2: MNHEY and SVGAGI. Germline trimming cut 6 bases from V and 1 base from J; bases unmatched to any gene: 2. The CDR3 is CASSRDRNTGELFF. The DNA for the CDR3 is TGTGCCAGCAGCCGGGACAGGAACACCGGGGAGCTGTTTTTT.

CDR3 nucleotides: TGTGCCAGCAGCCGGGACAGGGGGACCGGGGAGCTGTTTTTT. This codes for CASSRDRGTGELFF. The chain uses TRBV7-3 and TRBJ2-2, with 11 bases matching TRBD1. The CDR3 has 14 residues. V lost 5 bases to trimming and J lost 5 bases; unmatched junction nucleotides: 1. Germline lookup yields CDR1 SGHTA and CDR2 FQGTGA.

This chain uses TRBV7-9 with TRBJ1-1; 8 bases align to TRBD1. Trimming removed 4 bases from V and 0 bases from J; junction bases left unmatched: 13. The CDR3 spans 18 residues. Germline V gives CDR1 SEHNR, CDR2 FQNEAQ (reference sequence). CDR3 DNA sequence: TGTGCCAGCAGCTCCCCGGGACAGGTTTTAACAATGAACACTGAAGCTTTCTTT. This translates into CASSSPGQVLTMNTEAFF.

The chain has TRBV4-3 and TRBJ2-1, with 7 bases matching TRBD2. CDR3 length: 16 residues. V shed 1 base and J 0 bases; nucleotides not matched to a gene: 3. In germline, CDR1 is LGHNA, CDR2 YSLEER. CDR3 bases: TGCGCCAGCAGCCAAGCCGGGGGGAACTCCTACAATGAGCAGTTCTTC. Amino acid sequence: CASSQAGGNSYNEQFF.

The rearrangement uses TRBV5-1 and TRBJ2-5, with D perhaps matching TRBD1 or TRBD2 (5 bases each). This CDR3 has 15 residues. The V end lost 4 bases, the J end lost 3 bases, and 16 bases lay between the germline ends. CDR1 is SGHRS, CDR2 YFSETQ, per germline. The CDR3 DNA sequence: TGCGCCAGCAGCCTCTCGGGACGGACCAAAGAGACCCAGTACTTC. Translated: CASSLSGRTKETQYF. The full variable domain, with the rest looked up from reference TRBV5-1 and TRBJ2-5, is KAGVTQTPRYLIKTRGQQVTLSCSPISGHRSVSWYQQTPGQGLQFLFEYFSETQRNKGNFPGRFSGRQFSNSRSEMNVSTLELGDSALYLCASSLSGRTKETQYFGPGTRLLVL.

CDR3 coding DNA: TGTGCCATCAACCAGGGACAGGGACCGAACACCGGGGAGCTGTTTTTT. Protein product: CAINQGQGPNTGELFF. This chain joins TRBV10-3 and TRBJ2-2, with TRBD1 matching over 9 bases. The CDR3 sequence is 16 residues long. Germline CDR1 reads ENHRY; CDR2 reads SYGVKD. The trim removed 7 bases at V and 0 bases at J, leaving 6 bases unmatched.

This chain links TRBV11-3 with TRBJ2-7; weak D call: TRBD1 (6 bases). With 1 base removed from V and 0 bases from J, the gap between germline ends came to 7 bases. The CDR3 consists of 14 residues. The germline CDR1 and CDR2 sequences are SGHNT and YENEEA. This CDR3 is CASSLGDTSYEQYF. In DNA form, the CDR3 reads TGTGCCAGCAGCTTAGGGGACACCTCCTACGAGCAGTACTTC.

The sample holds one count of this clone. The chain recombines TRBV27 with TRBJ2-2; TRBD1 agrees at 8 bases. The CDR3 is made up of 15 amino acids. CDR1 and CDR2 (germline): MNHEY, SMNVEV (reference sequence). V was clipped by 5 bases and J by 0 bases; unmatched bases: 2. CDR3 sequence: CASSPQGANTGELFF. The CDR3 bases are TGTGCCAGCAGTCCACAGGGGGCGAACACCGGGGAGCTGTTTTTT.

CDR3 region: CASSLVVTGSYEQYF. CDR3 sequence (DNA): TGTGCCAGCAGCTTAGTGGTGACGGGTTCCTACGAGCAGTACTTC. The genes are TRBV11-2 and TRBJ2-7; no definite D call. Germline V gene lookup returns CDR1 SGHAT and CDR2 FQNNGV. V gave up 1 base and J gave up 1 base, with 11 bases separating them. The CDR3 totals 15 residues.

This rearrangement joins TRBV7-2 to TRBJ2-2; perhaps TRBD1 as D (7 bases). This CDR3 contains 15 residues. CDR1 and CDR2 from the germline V gene are SGHTA and FQGNSA. Trimming removed 5 bases from V and 5 bases from J, with 15 bases in between. The CDR3, as DNA: TGTGCCAGCAGCGAACAGACAGGGAGGACCGGGGAGCTGTTTTTT. Translation: CASSEQTGRTGELFF. Full variable domain (missing parts from reference TRBV7-2 and TRBJ2-2): GAGVSQSPSNKVTEKGKDVELRCDPISGHTALYWYRQSLGQGLEFLIYFQGNSAPDKSGLPSDRFSAERTGGSVSTLTIQRTQQEDSAVYLCASSEQTGRTGELFFGEGSRLTVL.

The chain uses TRBV5-1 and TRBJ2-5, with a possible D match to TRBD2 (6 bases). This CDR3 region has 16 residues. The ends were cut back, 2 bases at V and 5 bases at J, with 19 bases in the middle. CDR1 is SGHRS, CDR2 YFSETQ, per germline. CDR3 in DNA: TGCGCCAGCAGCTTTAGCAGCGTGACTAGTGGGGAGACCCAGTACTTC. It encodes CASSFSSVTSGETQYF.

The rearrangement joins TRBV5-1 to TRBJ1-1; D not certain. The CDR3 length is 15 residues. Germline-derived CDR1 and CDR2 are SGHRS and YFSETQ. Trimming left V 0 bases short and J 5 bases short, with 14 bases between. CDR3 nucleotide sequence: TGCGCCAGCAGCTTGGGGGCCCTGAGGGATACTGAAGCTTTCTTT. This sequence encodes CASSLGALRDTEAFF.

The chain uses TRBV7-9 and TRBJ1-5; TRBD1 matches 9 bases. From germline, CDR1 is SEHNR and CDR2 FQNEAQ (reference sequence). V gave up 3 bases and J gave up 3 bases; unmatched junction bases: 6. CDR3 size: 16 residues. In nucleotides, the CDR3 is TGTGCCAGCAGCTTTTATCGACAGGGGGACAATCAGCCCCAGCATTTT. It codes for CASSFYRQGDNQPQHF.

The chain recombines TRBV5-4 with TRBJ1-2; a possible D gene is TRBD1 (5 bases). Germline CDR1 and CDR2: SGHNT and YYREEE (reference sequence). The ends were cut back, 1 base at V and 6 bases at J, with 10 bases in the middle. This CDR3 is built from 13 residues. The CDR3 spells CASSLRGDNGYTF. CDR3 coding DNA: TGTGCCAGCAGCTTGCGAGGGGATAATGGCTACACCTTC.